The source of this T cell receptor (beta chain) is a study of cytomegalovirus exposure and HLA in healthy donors. General observations from the study: Highest at DRB1 and lowest at HLA-C, TCR association rates differed among HLA loci in a later analysis. Solely CMV serostatus was available to characterize immune exposure.

Germline loops: CDR1 MRHNA, CDR2 SNTAGT. Between the trimmed V and J ends, which lost 4 bases and 5 bases, there was a span of 17 bases. The CDR3 has 15 residues. Use of 60 Vbeta and 13 Jbeta primers characterized the PCR. In the original processing: The authors later counted 65 million to 90 million unique TCR beta chains, 8.5 million to 13 million of them shared. The method was immunoSEQ multiplex PCR; TCRdb's version includes in-frame clones alone and lacks a portion of them. The DNA was the basis for D and trimming; V, J and clone size are from that table. The table shows 200,000 to 250,000 clones, with approximately 82% occurring only once. This clone has just a few counts. The target antigen is unknown.

The chain has TRBV6-4 and TRBJ1-1; D is possibly TRBD1 (6 bases). The receptor's source is a man aged 18 to 35 in good health and CMV-seronegative. Sequenced input: PBMCs. DNA of the CDR3: TGTGCCAGCAGTGTGGAGGGGGGGCGAGGAACTGAAGCTTTCTTT. It encodes CASSVEGGRGTEAFF.